The subject of this entry is one T cell receptor beta chain. The assay was immunoSEQ multiplex PCR, and TCRdb's table has in-frame clones only and misses some. Of over 4,000 clones detected, around four fifths appear once; the ten largest clones hold 7.5% to 9.5%. This sample was taken from a study of immune evolution from preneoplasia to lung adenocarcinoma. With 4 bases removed from V and 7 bases from J, the gap between germline ends came to 14 bases. Germline CDR1 is SGHRS and CDR2 is YFSETQ. The CDR3 contains 13 residues. The chain uses TRBV5-1 and TRBJ1-2; D not resolved. This TCR was recovered from a person aged 65-85 years with lung adenocarcinoma. Specimen: FFPE minimally invasive lung adenocarcinoma tissue. The CDR3 loop is CASSPDGLVGYTF. The CDR3 DNA follows: TGCGCCAGCAGCCCGGACGGCTTGGTTGGCTACACCTTC.